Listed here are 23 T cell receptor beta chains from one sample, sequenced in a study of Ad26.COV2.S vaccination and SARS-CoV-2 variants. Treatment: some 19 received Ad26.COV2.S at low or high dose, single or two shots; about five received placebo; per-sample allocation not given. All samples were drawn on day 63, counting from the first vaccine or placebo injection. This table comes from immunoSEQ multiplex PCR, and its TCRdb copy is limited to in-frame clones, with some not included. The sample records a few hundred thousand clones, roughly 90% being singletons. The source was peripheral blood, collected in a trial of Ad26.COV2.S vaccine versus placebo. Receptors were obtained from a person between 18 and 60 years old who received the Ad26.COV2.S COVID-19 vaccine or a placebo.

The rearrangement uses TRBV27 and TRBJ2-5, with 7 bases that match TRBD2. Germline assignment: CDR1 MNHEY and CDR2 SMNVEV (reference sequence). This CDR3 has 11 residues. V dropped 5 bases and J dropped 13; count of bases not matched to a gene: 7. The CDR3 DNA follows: TGTGCCAGCAGTCTCGGGACTACTCGGTACTTC. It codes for CASSLGTTRYF.

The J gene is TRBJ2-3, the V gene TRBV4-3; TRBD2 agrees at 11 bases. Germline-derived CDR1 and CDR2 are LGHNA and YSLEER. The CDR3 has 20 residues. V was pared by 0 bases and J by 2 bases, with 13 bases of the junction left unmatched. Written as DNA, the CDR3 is TGCGCCAGCAGCCAAGACGGCCTAGGGGGGACTAGCGGCTTCACAGATACGCAGTATTTT. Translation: CASSQDGLGGTSGFTDTQYF.

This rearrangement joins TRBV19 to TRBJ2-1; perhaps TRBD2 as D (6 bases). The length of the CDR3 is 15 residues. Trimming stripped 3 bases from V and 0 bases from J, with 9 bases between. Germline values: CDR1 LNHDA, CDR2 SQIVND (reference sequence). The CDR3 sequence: CASSMGLISYNEQFF. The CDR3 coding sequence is TGTGCCAGTAGTATGGGACTGATCTCCTACAATGAGCAGTTCTTC.

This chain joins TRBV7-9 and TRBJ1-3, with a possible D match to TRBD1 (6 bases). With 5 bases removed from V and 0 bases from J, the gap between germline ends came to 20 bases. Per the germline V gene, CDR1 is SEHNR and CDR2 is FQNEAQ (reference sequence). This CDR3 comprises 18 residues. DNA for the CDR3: TGTGCCAGCAGCCCCCAGGGGAGACCGGGAGCCTCTGGAAACACCATATATTTT. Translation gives CASSPQGRPGASGNTIYF. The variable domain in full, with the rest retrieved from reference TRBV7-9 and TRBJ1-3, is DTGVSQNPRHKITKRGQNVTFRCDPISEHNRLYWYRQTLGQGPEFLTYFQNEAQLEKSRLLSDRFSAERPKGSFSTLEIQRTEQGDSAMYLCASSPQGRPGASGNTIYFGEGSWLTVV.

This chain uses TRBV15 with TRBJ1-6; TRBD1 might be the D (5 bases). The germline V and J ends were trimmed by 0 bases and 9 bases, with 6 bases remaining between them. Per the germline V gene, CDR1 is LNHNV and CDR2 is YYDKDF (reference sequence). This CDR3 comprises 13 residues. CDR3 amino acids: CATSRDGGSPLHF. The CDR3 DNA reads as TGTGCCACCAGCAGAGATGGGGGTTCACCCCTCCACTTT.

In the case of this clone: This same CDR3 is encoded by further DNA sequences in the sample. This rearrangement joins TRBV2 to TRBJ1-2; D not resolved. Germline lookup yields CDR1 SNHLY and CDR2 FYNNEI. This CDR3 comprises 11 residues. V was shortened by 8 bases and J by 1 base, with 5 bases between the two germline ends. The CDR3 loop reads CASSRNYGYTF. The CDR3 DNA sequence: TGTGCCAGCTCCCGTAACTATGGCTACACCTTC.

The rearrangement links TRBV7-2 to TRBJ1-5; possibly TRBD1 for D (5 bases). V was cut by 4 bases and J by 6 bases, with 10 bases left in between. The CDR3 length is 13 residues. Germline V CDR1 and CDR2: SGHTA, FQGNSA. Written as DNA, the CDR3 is TGTGCCAGCAGCTACGGGACTGGTCAGCCCCAGCATTTT. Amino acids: CASSYGTGQPQHF. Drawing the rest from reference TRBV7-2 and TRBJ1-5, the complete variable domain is GAGVSQSPSNKVTEKGKDVELRCDPISGHTALYWYRQSLGQGLEFLIYFQGNSAPDKSGLPSDRFSAERTGGSVSTLTIQRTQQEDSAVYLCASSYGTGQPQHFGDGTRLSIL.

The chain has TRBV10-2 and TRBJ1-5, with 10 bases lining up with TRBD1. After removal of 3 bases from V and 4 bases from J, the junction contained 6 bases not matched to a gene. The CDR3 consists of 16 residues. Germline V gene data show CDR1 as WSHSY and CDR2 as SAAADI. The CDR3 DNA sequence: TGCGCCAGCAGTGACCCTGGACAGGGGGTAAATCAGCCCCAGCATTTT. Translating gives CASSDPGQGVNQPQHF.

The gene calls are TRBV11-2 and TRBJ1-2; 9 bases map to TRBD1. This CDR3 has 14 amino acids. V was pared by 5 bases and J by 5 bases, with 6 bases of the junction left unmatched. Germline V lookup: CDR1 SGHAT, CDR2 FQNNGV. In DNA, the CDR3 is TGTGCCAGCAGCCGGGGACAGGGACCTTATGGCTACACCTTC. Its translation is CASSRGQGPYGYTF.

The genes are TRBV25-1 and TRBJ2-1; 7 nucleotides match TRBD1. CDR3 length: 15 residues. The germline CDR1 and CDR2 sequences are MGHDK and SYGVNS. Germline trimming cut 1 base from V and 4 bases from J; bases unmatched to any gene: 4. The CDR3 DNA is TGTGCCAGCAGTGAATTGCTACAGGGGTACAATGAGCAGTTCTTC. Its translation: CASSELLQGYNEQFF.

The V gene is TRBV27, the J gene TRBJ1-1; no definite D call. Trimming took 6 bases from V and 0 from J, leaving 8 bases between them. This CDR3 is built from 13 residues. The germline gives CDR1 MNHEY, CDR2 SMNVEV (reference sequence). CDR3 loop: CASRSTVNTEAFF. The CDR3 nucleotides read TGTGCCAGCAGATCTACCGTGAACACTGAAGCTTTCTTT.

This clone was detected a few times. In nucleotides, the CDR3 is TGTGCCAGCAGCTTAGGGACAGGGGGGAACTATGGCTACACCTTC. Protein product: CASSLGTGGNYGYTF. The rearrangement links TRBV11-2 to TRBJ1-2; TRBD1 matches 10 bases. Germline V gene data show CDR1 as SGHAT and CDR2 as FQNNGV. The CDR3 sequence is 15 residues long. The trim removed 1 base at V and 2 bases at J, leaving 1 base unmatched.

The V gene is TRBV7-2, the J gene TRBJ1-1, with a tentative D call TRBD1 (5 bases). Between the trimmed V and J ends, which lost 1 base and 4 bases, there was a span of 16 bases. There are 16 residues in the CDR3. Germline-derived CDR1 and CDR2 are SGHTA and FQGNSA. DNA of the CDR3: TGTGCCAGCAGCTTAGGTAGGGTGGGGCGTAGCACTGAAGCTTTCTTT. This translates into CASSLGRVGRSTEAFF.

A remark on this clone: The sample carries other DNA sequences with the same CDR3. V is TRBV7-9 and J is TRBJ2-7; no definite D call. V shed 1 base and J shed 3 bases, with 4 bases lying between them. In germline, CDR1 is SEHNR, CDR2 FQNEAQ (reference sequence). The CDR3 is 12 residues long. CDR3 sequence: CASSLGSYEQYF. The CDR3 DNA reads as TGTGCCAGCAGCTTAGGCAGCTACGAGCAGTACTTC.

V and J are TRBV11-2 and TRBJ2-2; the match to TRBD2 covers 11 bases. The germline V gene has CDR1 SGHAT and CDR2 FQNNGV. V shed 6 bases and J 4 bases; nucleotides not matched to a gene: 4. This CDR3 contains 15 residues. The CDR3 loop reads CASRITSGGTGELFF. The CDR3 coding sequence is TGTGCCAGCAGAATTACTAGCGGGGGCACCGGGGAGCTGTTTTTT. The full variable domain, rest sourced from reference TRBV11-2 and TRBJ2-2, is EAGVAQSPRYKIIEKRQSVAFWCNPISGHATLYWYQQILGQGPKLLIQFQNNGVVDDSQLPKDRFSAERLKGVDSTLKIQPAKLEDSAVYLCASRITSGGTGELFFGEGSRLTVL.

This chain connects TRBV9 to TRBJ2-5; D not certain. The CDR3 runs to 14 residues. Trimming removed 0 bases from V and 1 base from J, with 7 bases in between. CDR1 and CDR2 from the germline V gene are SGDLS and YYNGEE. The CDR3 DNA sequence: TGTGCCAGCAGCGTAGGAACCAGCCAAGAGACCCAGTACTTC. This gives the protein CASSVGTSQETQYF. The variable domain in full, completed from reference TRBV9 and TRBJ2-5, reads DSGVTQTPKHLITATGQRVTLRCSPRSGDLSVYWYQQSLDQGLQFLIQYYNGEERAKGNILERFSAQQFPDLHSELNLSSLELGDSALYFCASSVGTSQETQYFGPGTRLLVL.

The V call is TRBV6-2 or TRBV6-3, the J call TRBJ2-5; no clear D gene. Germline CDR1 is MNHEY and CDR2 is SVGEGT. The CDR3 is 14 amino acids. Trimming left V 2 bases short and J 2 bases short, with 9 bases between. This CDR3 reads CASSYGPNQETQYF. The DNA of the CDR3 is TGTGCCAGCAGTTACGGCCCCAATCAAGAGACCCAGTACTTC.

CDR3 amino acids: CASSYEGQVGNEQYF. As DNA, the CDR3 is TGTGCCAGCAGTTACGAAGGACAAGTCGGGAACGAGCAGTACTTC. The genes are TRBV6-5 and TRBJ2-7; D may be TRBD1 or TRBD2 (5 bases each). Trimming took 2 bases from V and 5 from J, leaving 16 bases between them. The CDR3 consists of 15 residues. CDR1 and CDR2 from the germline V gene are MNHEY and SVGAGI.

CDR3 coding DNA: TGTGCCAGTAGGTCGGGCGGCTCCTACGAGCAGTACTTC. This sequence encodes CASRSGGSYEQYF. V usage is TRBV19 and J usage is TRBJ2-7, with D hard to call. Germline loops: CDR1 LNHDA, CDR2 SQIVND (reference sequence). The CDR3 consists of 13 residues. The germline V and J ends were trimmed by 6 bases and 0 bases, with 9 bases remaining between them.

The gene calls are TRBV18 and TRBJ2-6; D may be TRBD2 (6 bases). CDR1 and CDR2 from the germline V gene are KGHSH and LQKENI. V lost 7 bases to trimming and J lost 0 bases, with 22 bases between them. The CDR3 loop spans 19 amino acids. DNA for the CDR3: TGTGCCAGCTATCCCGGGCCGGGGGAATCAAACTCTGGGGCCAACGTCCTGACTTTC. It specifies CASYPGPGESNSGANVLTF.

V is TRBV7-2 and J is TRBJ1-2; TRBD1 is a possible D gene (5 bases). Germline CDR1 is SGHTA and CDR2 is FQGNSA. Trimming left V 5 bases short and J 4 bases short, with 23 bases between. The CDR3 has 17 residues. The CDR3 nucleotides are TGTGCCAGCAGCCCTCTTAAATGGGGGATCCCATCCTATGGCTACACCTTC. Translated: CASSPLKWGIPSYGYTF.

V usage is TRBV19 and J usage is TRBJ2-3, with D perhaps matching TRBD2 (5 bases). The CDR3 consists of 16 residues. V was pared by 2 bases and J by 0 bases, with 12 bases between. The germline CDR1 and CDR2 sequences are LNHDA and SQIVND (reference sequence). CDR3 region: CASSIYPGISTDTQYF. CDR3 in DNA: TGTGCCAGTAGTATATACCCGGGGATTAGCACAGATACGCAGTATTTT.

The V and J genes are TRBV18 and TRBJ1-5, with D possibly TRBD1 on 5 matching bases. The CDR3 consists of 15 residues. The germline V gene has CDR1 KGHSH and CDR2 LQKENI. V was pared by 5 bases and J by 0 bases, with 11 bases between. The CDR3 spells CASSEGTHSNQPQHF. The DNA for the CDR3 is TGTGCCAGCTCAGAAGGGACGCATAGCAATCAGCCCCAGCATTTT. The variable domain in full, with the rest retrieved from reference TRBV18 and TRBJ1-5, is NAGVMQNPRHLVRRRGQEARLRCSPMKGHSHVYWYRQLPEEGLKFMVYLQKENIIDESGMPKERFSAEFPKEGPSILRIQQVVRGDSAAYFCASSEGTHSNQPQHFGDGTRLSIL.